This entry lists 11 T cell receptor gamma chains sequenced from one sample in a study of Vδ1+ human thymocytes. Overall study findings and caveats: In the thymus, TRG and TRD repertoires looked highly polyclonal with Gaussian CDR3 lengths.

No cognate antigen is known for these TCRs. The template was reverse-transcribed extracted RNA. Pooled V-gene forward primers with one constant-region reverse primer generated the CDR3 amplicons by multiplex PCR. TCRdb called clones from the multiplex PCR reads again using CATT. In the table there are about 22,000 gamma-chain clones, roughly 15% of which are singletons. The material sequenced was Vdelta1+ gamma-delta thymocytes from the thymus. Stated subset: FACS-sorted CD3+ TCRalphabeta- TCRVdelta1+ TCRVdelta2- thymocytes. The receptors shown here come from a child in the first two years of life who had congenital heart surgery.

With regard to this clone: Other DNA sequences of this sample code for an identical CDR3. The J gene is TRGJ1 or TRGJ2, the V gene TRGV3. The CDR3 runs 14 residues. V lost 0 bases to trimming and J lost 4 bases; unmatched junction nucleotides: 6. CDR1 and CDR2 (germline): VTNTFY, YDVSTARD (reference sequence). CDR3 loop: CATWDRPRYYKKLF. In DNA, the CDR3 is TGTGCCACCTGGGACAGGCCGCGGTATTATAAGAAACTCTTT.

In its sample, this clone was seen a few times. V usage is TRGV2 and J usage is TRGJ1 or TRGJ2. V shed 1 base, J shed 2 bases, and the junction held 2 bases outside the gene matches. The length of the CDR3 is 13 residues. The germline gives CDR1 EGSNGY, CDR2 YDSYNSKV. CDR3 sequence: CATWDGHYYKKLF. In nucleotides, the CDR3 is TGTGCCACCTGGGACGGTCATTATTATAAGAAACTCTTT.

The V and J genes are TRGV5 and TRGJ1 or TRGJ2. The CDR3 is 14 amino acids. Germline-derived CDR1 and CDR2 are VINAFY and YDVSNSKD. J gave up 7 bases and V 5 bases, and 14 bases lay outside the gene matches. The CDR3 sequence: CATWGFDPGYKKLF. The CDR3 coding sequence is TGTGCCACCTGGGGTTTCGATCCAGGGTATAAGAAACTCTTT.

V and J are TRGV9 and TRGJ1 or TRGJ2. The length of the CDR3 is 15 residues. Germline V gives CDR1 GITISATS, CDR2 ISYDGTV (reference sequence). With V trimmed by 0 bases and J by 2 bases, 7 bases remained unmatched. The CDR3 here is CALWEVNHHYYKKLF. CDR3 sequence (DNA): TGTGCCTTGTGGGAGGTGAATCACCATTATTATAAGAAACTCTTT.

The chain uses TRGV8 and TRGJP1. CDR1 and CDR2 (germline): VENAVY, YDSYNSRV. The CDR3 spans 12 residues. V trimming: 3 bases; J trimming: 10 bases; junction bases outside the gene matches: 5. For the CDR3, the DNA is TGTGCCACCTGGGATGAGGATTGGTTCAAGATATTT. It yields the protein CATWDEDWFKIF.

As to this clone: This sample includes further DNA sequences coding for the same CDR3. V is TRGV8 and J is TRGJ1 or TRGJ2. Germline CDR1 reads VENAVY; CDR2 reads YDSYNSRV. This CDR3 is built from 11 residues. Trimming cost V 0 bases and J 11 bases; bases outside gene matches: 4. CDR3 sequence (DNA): TGTGCCACCTGGGATAGGCGCGAGAAACTCTTT. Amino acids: CATWDRREKLF.

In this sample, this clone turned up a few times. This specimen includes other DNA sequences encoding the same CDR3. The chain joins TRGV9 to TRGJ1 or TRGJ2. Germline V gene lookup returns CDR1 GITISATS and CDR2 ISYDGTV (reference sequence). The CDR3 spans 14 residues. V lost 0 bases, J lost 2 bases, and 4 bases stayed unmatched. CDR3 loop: CALWEVDHYYKKLF. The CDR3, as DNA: TGTGCCTTGTGGGAGGTGGACCATTATTATAAGAAACTCTTT.

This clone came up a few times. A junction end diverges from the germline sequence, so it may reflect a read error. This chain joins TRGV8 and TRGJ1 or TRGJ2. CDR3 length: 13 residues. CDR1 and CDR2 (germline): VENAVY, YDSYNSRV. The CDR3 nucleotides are TGTGCCACCTGGGACAGTGGTTGTTATAAGAAACTCTTC. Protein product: CATWDSGCYKKLF.

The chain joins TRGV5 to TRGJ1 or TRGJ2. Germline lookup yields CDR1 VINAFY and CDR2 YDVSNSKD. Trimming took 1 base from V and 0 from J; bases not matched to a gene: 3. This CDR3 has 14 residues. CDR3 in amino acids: CATWDSLNYYKKLF. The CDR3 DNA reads TGTGCCACCTGGGACAGTTTGAATTATTATAAGAAACTCTTT.

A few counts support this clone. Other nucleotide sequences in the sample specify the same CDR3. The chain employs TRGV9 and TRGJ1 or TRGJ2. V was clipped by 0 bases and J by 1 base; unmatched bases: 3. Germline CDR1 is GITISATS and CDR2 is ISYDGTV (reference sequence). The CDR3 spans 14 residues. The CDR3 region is CALWEVRNYYKKLF. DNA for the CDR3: TGTGCCTTGTGGGAGGTGCGAAATTATTATAAGAAACTCTTT.

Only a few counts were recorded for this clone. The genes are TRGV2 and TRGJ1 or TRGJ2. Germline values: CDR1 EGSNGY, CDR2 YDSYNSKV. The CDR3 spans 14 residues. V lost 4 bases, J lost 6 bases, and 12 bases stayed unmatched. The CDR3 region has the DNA TGTGCCACCTGGGATGGGCGCTACCTTTATAAGAAACTCTTT. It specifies CATWDGRYLYKKLF.